This T cell receptor (beta chain) was obtained from a study of blood T cell repertoires in COVID-19. Looking at the study overall: Two negative PCRs, clearance, or symptom resolution were required of recovered Cohort 3 donors.

J was trimmed by 2 bases and V by 2 bases; bases with no gene match: 4. Germline V gives CDR1 SGHTA, CDR2 FQGNSA. The CDR3 extends over 16 amino acids. The protocol was immunoSEQ multiplex PCR, while the TCRdb copy is restricted to in-frame clones and leaves out a portion. Here the sample spans under 300,000 clones, 85% to 90% being singletons. The origin of this receptor is an older woman in a cohort exposed to, infected with or recovered from COVID-19 (not recorded which). Sequenced: PBMCs or T cells enriched from blood (not recorded which). V usage is TRBV7-2 and J usage is TRBJ2-1; TRBD2 aligns across 9 bases. CDR3 coding DNA: TGTGCCAGCAGCTTAAGCGGCGGGAGGGCCTACAATGAGCAGTTCTTC. Encoded protein: CASSLSGGRAYNEQFF.